This T cell receptor beta chain stems from a study of post-analysis software for immune sequencing data. Study-level findings and limits: Included in a set of about 5 TRBV segments more frequent in patients than controls were TRBV5-6, TRBV5-1 and TRBV20-1.

This CDR3 has 14 residues. Germline V gene sequence: CDR1 DFQATT, CDR2 SNEGSKA (reference sequence). V dropped 5 bases and J dropped 4 bases, with 17 bases sitting between them. Unique molecular identifiers were present in the TCR beta cDNA libraries. TCRdb reprocessed the PCR reads via MiXCR and lists one record per CDR3 protein. The table has 500,000 to 600,000 distinct CDR3 sequences, about 44% seen once; the top ten hold 1.5% to 2%. This clonotype was seen many times. Its antigen is as yet unknown. This sequence joins TRBV20-1 and TRBJ1-2, with a tentative D call TRBD1 (6 bases). This TCR was sampled from a girl aged 10 to 17 with multiple sclerosis. Specimen: blood. CDR3 nucleotide sequence: TGCAGTGCTTACGGGGGGGCCACCCTCTATGGCTACACCTTC. This gives the protein CSAYGGATLYGYTF.